This T cell receptor (beta chain) was documented in a study of spatial heterogeneity in lung cancer. The wider study: Sequencing consistently turned up more beta-chain sequences than alpha-chain sequences.

TCRdb re-analysed the 5' RACE reads in MiXCR, keeping a single row per CDR3 protein. This table has thousands of distinct CDR3 sequences, 6.5% to 9.5% appearing once. This clonotype appeared many times. Because this beta chain is a stray read in a library intended to capture alpha chains, its abundance should not be given much weight. The germline V gene has CDR1 DFQATT and CDR2 SNEGSKA (reference sequence). The CDR3 consists of 13 residues. V shed 1 base and J shed 0 bases, with 7 bases lying between them. Time point reported: sample taken at primary tumor resection. Unsorted tumor, nontumor lung tissue or cryopreserved PBMC supplied the whole RNA.

The sequence was collected from a male donor with early-stage non-small cell lung cancer. V is TRBV20-1 and J is TRBJ2-7; D may be TRBD2 (5 bases). Specimen: PBMCs, collected at surgery. Written as DNA, the CDR3 is TGCAGTGCTAGAGTGGGGAGCTCCTACGAGCAGTACTTC. This gives the protein CSARVGSSYEQYF.